This TCR beta chain was captured in a study of STAT3 mutations in large granular lymphocyte leukemia. Study-wide background: More than half of T-LGLL patients received immunosuppressive therapy.

Whole-study results and caveats: Every T-LGLL patient had at least one immunodominant TCRbeta clonotype. Clonal expansion was inferred from samples taken at other timepoints.

About this clone itself: The antigen remains undetermined.

The table came from immunoSEQ multiplex PCR; TCRdb's copy has only in-frame clones and leaves some out. The table shows roughly 9,300 clones, with approximately 88% occurring only once. This sequence was found in a man of 80 years or more with T-cell large granular lymphocyte leukemia. Some clones in this sample may be carry-over from other donors' samples. The sequenced material came from peripheral blood mononuclear cells.

The CDR3 loop reads CAWIPRSGGGRTGELFF. CDR3 nucleotides: TGTGCCTGGATTCCAAGGTCGGGGGGTGGACGGACCGGGGAGCTGTTTTTT. The chain employs TRBV30 and TRBJ2-2; TRBD2 matches at 7 bases. This CDR3 contains 17 residues. V lost 4 bases and J lost 5; bases outside the gene matches: 16. Germline V gives CDR1 GTSNPN, CDR2 SVGIG (reference sequence). Filled out from reference TRBV30 and TRBJ2-2, the complete variable domain reads SQTIHQWPATLVQPVGSPLSLECTVEGTSNPNLYWYRQAAGRGLQLLFYSVGIGQISSEVPQNLSASRPQDRQFILSSKKLLLSDSGFYLCAWIPRSGGGRTGELFFGEGSRLTVL.